This record looks at one T cell receptor beta chain sequence and its context. This clonotype came up many times. This receptor's antigen is unknown. Base quality data are lacking; no much larger clone is found one base away. The reads were generated on an Illumina HiSeq 1500. TCRdb applied fastp at Q25 and MiXCR to the public reads, then kept only in-frame beta chains. Rows matching on CDR3 protein sequence are summarized as one entry with the most common DNA and genes. This sample gives around 180,000 distinct CDR3 sequences in total; under 25% of them show up just once. The ten most abundant clones make up around 2.7% of the sample. The record originates from a study of T cell repertoires in cytomegalovirus infection (dated by TCRdb to about 2019). Regarding the research as a whole: Donor HLA type was relevant to the analysis, as public TCR beta signatures indicated carriage of CMV infection together with the matching HLA type.

Findings and caveats that apply to the study as a whole: Carriers of CMV infection plus the relevant HLA type were discriminated by the cumulative frequency of public TCR beta family members in the study cohort and in an independent 352-donor cohort. In the ex vivo response, HLA-C-restricted CMV-specific TCR beta clonotypes were dominant, and in two of eight donors the single most frequent clonotype came from this HLA-C-restricted group.

From the cysteine through the phenylalanine, the CDR3 covers 13 amino acids. Kept here is only the CDR3 DNA, which spans 39 bases and is read in frame from base 1. V lost 5 bases and J lost 5 bases, and the count of bases not matched to a germline gene is 4. In the germline V gene, CDR1 corresponds to SGHTA and CDR2 to FQGNSA. This chain joins TRBV7-2 to TRBJ2-7, with 9 bases matching TRBD2. The TCR originated in a human donor in good health (CMV status not recorded). Some clones in this sample may be carry-over from other donors' samples. Sample: PBMCs. The CDR3 reads CASSRGGVDEQYF. The DNA sequence reads TGTGCCAGCAGCCGCGGGGGGGTGGACGAGCAGTACTTC.